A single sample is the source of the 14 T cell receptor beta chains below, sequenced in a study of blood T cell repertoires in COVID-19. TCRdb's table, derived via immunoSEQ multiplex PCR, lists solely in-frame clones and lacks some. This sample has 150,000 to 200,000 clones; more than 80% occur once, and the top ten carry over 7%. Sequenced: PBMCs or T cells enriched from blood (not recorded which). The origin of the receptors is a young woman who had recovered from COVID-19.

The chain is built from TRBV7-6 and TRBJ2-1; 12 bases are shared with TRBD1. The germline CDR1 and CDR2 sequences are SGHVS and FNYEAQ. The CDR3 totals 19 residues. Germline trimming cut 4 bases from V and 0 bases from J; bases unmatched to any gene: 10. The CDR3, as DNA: TGTGCCAGCAGCTCCAGGGGACAGGGGGCTATTAGCTCCTACAATGAGCAGTTCTTC. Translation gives CASSSRGQGAISSYNEQFF.

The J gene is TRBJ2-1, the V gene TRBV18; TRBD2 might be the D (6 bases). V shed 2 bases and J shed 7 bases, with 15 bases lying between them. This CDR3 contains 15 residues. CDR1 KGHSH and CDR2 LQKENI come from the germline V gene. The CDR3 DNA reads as TGTGCCAGCTCACCAGGTATCGGGAGCGTTAATGAGCAGTTCTTC. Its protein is CASSPGIGSVNEQFF.

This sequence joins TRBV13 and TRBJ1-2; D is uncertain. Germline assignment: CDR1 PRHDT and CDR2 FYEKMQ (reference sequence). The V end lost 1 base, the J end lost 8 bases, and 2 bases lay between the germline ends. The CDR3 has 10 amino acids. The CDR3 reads CASSLVGYTF. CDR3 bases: TGTGCCAGCAGCTTAGTAGGCTACACCTTC.

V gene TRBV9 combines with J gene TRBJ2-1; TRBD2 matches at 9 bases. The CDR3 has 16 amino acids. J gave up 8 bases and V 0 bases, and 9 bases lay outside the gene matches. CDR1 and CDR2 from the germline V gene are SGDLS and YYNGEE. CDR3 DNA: TGTGCCAGCAGCGTAGATTTGCGGGGGGGCCCCTATGAGCAGTTCTTC. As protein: CASSVDLRGGPYEQFF.

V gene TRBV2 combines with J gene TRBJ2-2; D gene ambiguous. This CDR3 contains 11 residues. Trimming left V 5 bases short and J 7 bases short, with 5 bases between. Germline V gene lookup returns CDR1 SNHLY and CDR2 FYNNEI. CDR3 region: CASSISGELFF. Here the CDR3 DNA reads TGTGCCAGCAGTATTAGCGGGGAGCTGTTTTTT.

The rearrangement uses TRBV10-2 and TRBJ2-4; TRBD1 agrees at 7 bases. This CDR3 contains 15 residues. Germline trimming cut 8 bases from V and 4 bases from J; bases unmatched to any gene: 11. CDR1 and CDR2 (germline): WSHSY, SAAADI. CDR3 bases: TGCGCCAGCGCGCGCTCCGGGACAGATAAAAACATTCAGTACTTC. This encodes CASARSGTDKNIQYF.

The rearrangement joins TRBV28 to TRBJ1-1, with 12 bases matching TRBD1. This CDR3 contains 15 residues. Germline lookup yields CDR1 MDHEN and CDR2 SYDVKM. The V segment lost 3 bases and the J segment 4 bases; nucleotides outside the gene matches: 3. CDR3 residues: CASSLRGQGATEAFF. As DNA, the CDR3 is TGTGCCAGCAGTTTGCGGGGACAGGGGGCCACTGAAGCTTTCTTT.

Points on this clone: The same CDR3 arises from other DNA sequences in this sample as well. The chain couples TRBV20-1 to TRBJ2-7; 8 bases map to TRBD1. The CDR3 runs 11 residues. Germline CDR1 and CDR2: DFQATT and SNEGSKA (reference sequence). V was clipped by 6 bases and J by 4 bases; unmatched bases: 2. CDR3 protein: CSARQGYEQYF. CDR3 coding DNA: TGCAGTGCGAGACAGGGGTACGAGCAGTACTTC.

CDR3 in amino acids: CASSGTGGETQYF. Written as DNA, the CDR3 is TGTGCCAGCAGTGGGACAGGAGGAGAGACCCAGTACTTC. The rearrangement uses TRBV2 and TRBJ2-5; 7 bases line up with TRBD1. Germline V gene data show CDR1 as SNHLY and CDR2 as FYNNEI. The CDR3 consists of 13 residues. After removal of 4 bases from V and 4 bases from J, the junction contained 3 bases not matched to a gene.

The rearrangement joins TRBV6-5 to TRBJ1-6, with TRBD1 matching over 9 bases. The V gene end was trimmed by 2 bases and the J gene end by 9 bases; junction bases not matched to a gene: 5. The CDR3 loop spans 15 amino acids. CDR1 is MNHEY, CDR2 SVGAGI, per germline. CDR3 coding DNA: TGTGCCAGCAGTTACCCCAGGGACAGGGCTTCACCCCTCCACTTT. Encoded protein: CASSYPRDRASPLHF.

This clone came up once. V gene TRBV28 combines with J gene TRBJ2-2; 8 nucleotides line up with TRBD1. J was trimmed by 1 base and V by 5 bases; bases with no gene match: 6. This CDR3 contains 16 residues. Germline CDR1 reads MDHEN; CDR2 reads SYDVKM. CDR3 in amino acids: CASSPTGALNTGELFF. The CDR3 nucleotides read TGTGCCAGCAGTCCGACAGGGGCTTTGAACACCGGGGAGCTGTTTTTT.

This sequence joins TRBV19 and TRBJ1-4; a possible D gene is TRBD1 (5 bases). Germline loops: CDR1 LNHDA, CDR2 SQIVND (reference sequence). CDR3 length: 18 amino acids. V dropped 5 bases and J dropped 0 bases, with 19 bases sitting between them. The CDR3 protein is CASSRSATPGTTNEKLFF. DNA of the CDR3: TGTGCCAGTAGTCGATCCGCCACGCCAGGGACAACTAATGAAAAACTGTTTTTT. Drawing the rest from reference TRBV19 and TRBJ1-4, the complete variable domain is DGGITQSPKYLFRKEGQNVTLSCEQNLNHDAMYWYRQDPGQGLRLIYYSQIVNDFQKGDIAEGYSVSREKKESFPLTVTSAQKNPTAFYLCASSRSATPGTTNEKLFFGSGTQLSVL.

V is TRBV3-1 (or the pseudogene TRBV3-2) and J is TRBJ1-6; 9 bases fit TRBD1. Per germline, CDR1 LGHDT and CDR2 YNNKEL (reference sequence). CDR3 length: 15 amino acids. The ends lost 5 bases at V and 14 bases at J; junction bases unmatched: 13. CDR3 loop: CASSARDRATGALHF. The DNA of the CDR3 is TGTGCCAGCAGCGCCCGGGACAGGGCGACTGGGGCCCTCCACTTT.

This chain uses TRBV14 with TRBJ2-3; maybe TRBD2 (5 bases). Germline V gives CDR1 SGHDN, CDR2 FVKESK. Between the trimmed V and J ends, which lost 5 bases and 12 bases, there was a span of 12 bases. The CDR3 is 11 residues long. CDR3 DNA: TGTGCCAGCAGCGCGGGCACTTTTCAGTATTTT. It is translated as CASSAGTFQYF.